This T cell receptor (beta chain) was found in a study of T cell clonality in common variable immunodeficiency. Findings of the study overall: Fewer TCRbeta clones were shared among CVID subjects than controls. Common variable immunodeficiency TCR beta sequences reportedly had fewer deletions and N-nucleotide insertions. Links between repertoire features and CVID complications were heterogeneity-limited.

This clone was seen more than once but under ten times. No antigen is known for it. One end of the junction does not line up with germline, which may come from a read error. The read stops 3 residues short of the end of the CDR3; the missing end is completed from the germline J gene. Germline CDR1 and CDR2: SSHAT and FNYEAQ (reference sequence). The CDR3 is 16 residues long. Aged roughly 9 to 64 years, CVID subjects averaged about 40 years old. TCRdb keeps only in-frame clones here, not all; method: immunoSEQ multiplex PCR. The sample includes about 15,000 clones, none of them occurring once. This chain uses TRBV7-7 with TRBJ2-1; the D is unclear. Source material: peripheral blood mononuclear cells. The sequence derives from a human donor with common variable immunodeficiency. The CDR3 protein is CASSASLARAYNEQFF. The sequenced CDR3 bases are TGTGCTAGCAGCGCGAGTCTTGCGCGCGCCTACAATGAG.